Sequencing of this TCR beta chain was carried out in a study of blood T cell repertoires in COVID-19 (dated by TCRdb to 2018 to 2020). Background for the entire study: Samples from collaborators originated in the United States, Italy and Spain and spanned both the acute and convalescent phases of COVID-19. The material from the prospective study consisted of cDNA or gDNA derived from T cells, B-cell-depleted T cells, or PBMCs. Subjects who had been exposed to COVID-19, were actively infected with it, or had recovered from it provided the deeply sampled blood TCRbeta repertoires that made up the dataset. The repertoires were made available in a free public database intended to serve as a resource for research on the immune response to SARS-CoV-2. Samples were obtained from the ongoing ImmuneRACE study (first 160 participants) and from some 1,300 subjects provided by 6 global collaborators. A de-identified subject ID, COVID-19 status, age in years and sex were almost always included in the sample metadata. Where available, HLA class I and class II types were taken from metadata supplied by the sample provider and were not determined by assay-based typing. The research as a whole found: The amount of clinical and demographic metadata varied by source and participant and was provided uncurated.

The collaborating institutions used their own protocols to collect whole blood in K2EDTA tubes. For TCRbeta analysis, collaborator samples were shipped as frozen whole blood, as isolated PBMCs, or as DNA extracted from either sample type. TCRbeta CDR3 regions were amplified from genomic DNA by means of the immunoSEQ Assay, a bias-controlled multiplex PCR. Per the authors' processing: Within the assay, amplification of reference gene primers was used to estimate how many nucleated cells each sample contained. To quantify the absolute abundance of each unique TCRbeta CDR3 rearrangement, sequence reads were collapsed and filtered. For each sample, productive Simpson clonality was calculated as the square root of Simpson's diversity index over productive rearrangements. TCRdb stores this immuneACCESS table with in-frame sequences only. Part of the clones is absent; in the studies checked, under half of the shortfall reflects unresolved V genes, and no reason is known for the rest. The V and J calls and clone size come from that table; D and trimming were worked out from the DNA. This sample gives 120,000 to 150,000 clones in total; 84% of them show up just once. About 6.8% of the sample comes from the top ten.

Compared with germline, V lacks 6 bases and J lacks 4 bases; bases without a gene match: 6. From the cysteine through the phenylalanine, the CDR3 covers 14 amino acids. The retained sequence is limited to the CDR3, 42 bases, with the frame set at the first base. Sequences SGHRS (CDR1) and YFSETQ (CDR2) are obtained from the germline V gene. Concerning this clone: Its recognized antigen is unknown. Base-call qualities are not available, and no considerably larger clone is one nucleotide away.

The specimen sequenced was peripheral blood. The rearrangement combines TRBV5-1 with TRBJ2-3, with 9 middle bases fitting TRBD1. The clonotype was recovered from a woman in her forties or fifties in a cohort sampled during active or convalescent COVID-19. CDR3 sequence: CASTEGQGSDTQYF. The nucleotide sequence is TGCGCCAGCACCGAAGGACAGGGGTCAGATACGCAGTATTTT.